A single sample gave rise to the 29 T cell receptor beta chains below, sequenced in a study of T cell responses to AZD1222 COVID-19 vaccine. Repertoires were generated with immunoSEQ multiplex PCR, while TCRdb's copy carries only in-frame clones and drops some. The profile shows 120,000 or so clones, roughly 91% of them singletons. This material consisted of peripheral blood, taken 28 days after the second AZD1222 dose. The receptors derive from an adult who received the AZD1222 COVID-19 vaccine.

In its sample, this clone was seen once. The J gene is TRBJ2-7, the V gene TRBV19; no definite D call. Germline V gene lookup returns CDR1 LNHDA and CDR2 SQIVND (reference sequence). The CDR3 has 15 amino acids. Trimming shortened V by 3 bases and J by 6 bases, and 18 bases separated the two germline ends. The CDR3 loop is CASSMLPGPRGEQYF. The CDR3 bases are TGTGCCAGTAGTATGCTACCGGGCCCAAGAGGCGAGCAGTACTTC.

The CDR3 loop is CASSLIRDDNEQFF. The DNA of the CDR3 is TGTGCCAGCAGCCTTATACGAGATGACAATGAGCAGTTCTTC. The gene calls are TRBV9 and TRBJ2-1; the D is unclear. The germline V and J ends were trimmed by 4 bases and 5 bases, with 13 bases remaining between them. Germline CDR1 and CDR2: SGDLS and YYNGEE. This CDR3 region has 14 residues. The full variable domain, completed using reference TRBV9 and TRBJ2-1, is DSGVTQTPKHLITATGQRVTLRCSPRSGDLSVYWYQQSLDQGLQFLIQYYNGEERAKGNILERFSAQQFPDLHSELNLSSLELGDSALYFCASSLIRDDNEQFFGPGTRLTVL.

This clone was picked up one time. The chain has TRBV6-2 or TRBV6-3 and TRBJ2-1; 9 bases align to TRBD2. V shed 2 bases and J 8 bases; nucleotides not matched to a gene: 4. This CDR3 spans 14 amino acids. CDR1 and CDR2 from the germline V gene are MNHEY and SVGEGT. The CDR3 protein is CASSYGLAGDEQFF. The DNA of the CDR3 is TGTGCCAGCAGTTACGGGTTAGCGGGAGATGAGCAGTTCTTC.

This sequence joins TRBV5-1 and TRBJ1-4; D is perhaps TRBD1 (6 bases). Trimming took 3 bases from V and 8 from J, leaving 17 bases between them. The CDR3 consists of 15 residues. Germline loops: CDR1 SGHRS, CDR2 YFSETQ. CDR3 amino acids: CASSSDTGREEKLFF. DNA for the CDR3: TGCGCCAGCAGCTCCGACACAGGGCGAGAGGAAAAACTGTTTTTT. Full variable domain (outside the CDR3, taken from reference TRBV5-1 and TRBJ1-4): KAGVTQTPRYLIKTRGQQVTLSCSPISGHRSVSWYQQTPGQGLQFLFEYFSETQRNKGNFPGRFSGRQFSNSRSEMNVSTLELGDSALYLCASSSDTGREEKLFFGSGTQLSVL.

The genes are TRBV30 and TRBJ2-6; D might be TRBD2 (7 bases). The V gene lost 2 bases and the J gene lost 0 bases, with 11 bases spanning the gap. The germline V gene has CDR1 GTSNPN and CDR2 SVGIG (reference sequence). This CDR3 has 16 residues. The CDR3 DNA sequence: TGTGCCTGGAGTTGGAGGGGGGGCTCTGGGGCCAACGTCCTGACTTTC. Translating gives CAWSWRGGSGANVLTF. The full variable domain, with the rest looked up from reference TRBV30 and TRBJ2-6, is SQTIHQWPATLVQPVGSPLSLECTVEGTSNPNLYWYRQAAGRGLQLLFYSVGIGQISSEVPQNLSASRPQDRQFILSSKKLLLSDSGFYLCAWSWRGGSGANVLTFGAGSRLTVL.

The chain uses TRBV7-2 and TRBJ1-6; 8 bases line up with TRBD1. The CDR3 sequence is 16 residues long. Germline CDR1 is SGHTA and CDR2 is FQGNSA. With 5 bases clipped from V and 6 bases from J, the junction kept 9 bases outside the gene matches. The CDR3 DNA is TGTGCCAGCAGCCCGGACAGGGCCGCCCCTAATTCACCCCTCCACTTT. Its translation is CASSPDRAAPNSPLHF.

The V gene is TRBV6-2 or TRBV6-3, the J gene TRBJ1-6, with 7 bases fitting TRBD1. Germline V CDR1 and CDR2: MNHEY, SVGEGT. V gave up 3 bases and J gave up 7 bases; unmatched junction bases: 6. This CDR3 is 15 amino acids long. CDR3 nucleotides: TGTGCCAGCAGTTATGAGGGACAGAGGAATTCACCCCTCCACTTT. This encodes CASSYEGQRNSPLHF.

The chain carries TRBV6-5 and TRBJ1-2; D is undetermined. Trimming shortened V by 6 bases and J by 4 bases, and 15 bases separated the two germline ends. Germline values: CDR1 MNHEY, CDR2 SVGAGI. This CDR3 is built from 14 residues. CDR3 amino acids: CASRMGFEVYGYTF. CDR3 DNA sequence: TGTGCCAGCAGGATGGGCTTTGAGGTCTATGGCTACACCTTC.

This chain uses TRBV2 with TRBJ2-1; 8 bases are a match to TRBD1. This CDR3 spans 15 amino acids. J gave up 5 bases and V 2 bases, and 5 bases lay outside the gene matches. Germline loops: CDR1 SNHLY, CDR2 FYNNEI. CDR3 nucleotides: TGTGCCAGCAGTGAACAGGGGGCCGAACACAATGAGCAGTTCTTC. Translated: CASSEQGAEHNEQFF.

This chain connects TRBV10-3 to TRBJ2-1; TRBD2 might be the D (6 bases). The V and J ends lost 3 bases and 8 bases respectively, with 14 bases between them. The CDR3 is made up of 14 amino acids. CDR1 is ENHRY, CDR2 SYGVKD, per germline. The CDR3 DNA sequence: TGTGCCATCAGTGACAGGTTGGCGGGACATGAGCAGTTCTTC. Amino acid sequence: CAISDRLAGHEQFF.

The rearrangement joins TRBV6-5 to TRBJ1-1; the D is unclear. Trimming took 6 bases from V and 5 from J, leaving 13 bases between them. This CDR3 has 13 residues. Germline V gene sequence: CDR1 MNHEY, CDR2 SVGAGI. The CDR3 protein is CASSPHLRTEAFF. CDR3 in DNA: TGTGCCAGCAGCCCCCACCTGAGGACTGAAGCTTTCTTT.

The chain carries TRBV6-2 or TRBV6-3 and TRBJ2-5; maybe TRBD1 (8 bases). Per the germline V gene, CDR1 is MNHEY and CDR2 is SVGEGT. The CDR3 runs to 16 residues. Trimming pared 2 bases from V and 2 bases from J, leaving 15 bases between. CDR3 in DNA: TGTGCCAGCAGTTACAACGACAGGGGAGGGCAAGAGACCCAGTACTTC. Amino acid sequence: CASSYNDRGGQETQYF.

The rearrangement joins TRBV11-2 to TRBJ2-7; D is possibly TRBD1 or TRBD2 (5 bases each). Per the germline V gene, CDR1 is SGHAT and CDR2 is FQNNGV. V was trimmed by 0 bases and J by 5 bases, leaving 11 bases between them. The length of the CDR3 is 14 residues. The CDR3: CASSLDSGAHEQYF. CDR3 DNA sequence: TGTGCCAGCAGCTTAGATTCCGGGGCCCACGAGCAGTACTTC.

The genes are TRBV20-1 and TRBJ1-1; D may be TRBD1 (6 bases). Between the trimmed V and J ends, which lost 6 bases and 6 bases, there was a span of 11 bases. The germline V gene has CDR1 DFQATT and CDR2 SNEGSKA (reference sequence). The CDR3 consists of 11 residues. CDR3 protein: CSASDRPEAFF. The DNA for the CDR3 is TGCAGTGCAAGCGACAGGCCTGAAGCTTTCTTT.

The V and J genes are TRBV6-1 and TRBJ2-7; 9 bases fit TRBD1. From germline, CDR1 is MNHNS and CDR2 SASEGT. The CDR3 totals 15 residues. V dropped 2 bases and J dropped 0; count of bases not matched to a gene: 2. DNA of the CDR3: TGTGCCAGCAGTGAATGGGACAGGGACTCCTACGAGCAGTACTTC. It translates to CASSEWDRDSYEQYF.

The chain has TRBV18 and TRBJ1-4; D perhaps matches TRBD1 (5 bases). The CDR3 spans 16 residues. CDR1 is KGHSH, CDR2 LQKENI, per germline. The V end lost 0 bases, the J end lost 5 bases, and 13 bases lay between the germline ends. CDR3 sequence: CASSPPEGRKNEKLFF. The CDR3 DNA sequence: TGTGCCAGCTCACCACCCGAGGGACGGAAGAATGAAAAACTGTTTTTT. The variable domain in full, completed from reference TRBV18 and TRBJ1-4, reads NAGVMQNPRHLVRRRGQEARLRCSPMKGHSHVYWYRQLPEEGLKFMVYLQKENIIDESGMPKERFSAEFPKEGPSILRIQQVVRGDSAAYFCASSPPEGRKNEKLFFGSGTQLSVL.

V is TRBV7-2 and J is TRBJ1-2; TRBD1 agrees at 7 bases. The CDR3 has 15 amino acids. Germline-derived CDR1 and CDR2 are SGHTA and FQGNSA. Trimming cost V 2 bases and J 8 bases; bases outside gene matches: 11. The CDR3, as DNA: TGTGCCAGCAGCTTACGTCAGGGGGGAGCTGACGGCTACACCTTC. This codes for CASSLRQGGADGYTF.

The rearrangement links TRBV9 to TRBJ2-1; 7 nucleotides line up with TRBD1. The CDR3 spans 15 residues. Germline-derived CDR1 and CDR2 are SGDLS and YYNGEE. J lost 8 bases, V lost 0 bases, and 8 bases had no gene match. The CDR3 reads CASSVAEGQLDEQFF. The CDR3 DNA is TGTGCCAGCAGCGTAGCTGAGGGACAGCTTGATGAGCAGTTCTTC.

V is TRBV3-1 (or the pseudogene TRBV3-2) and J is TRBJ1-2, with D possibly TRBD1 on 5 matching bases. V lost 3 bases, J lost 7 bases, and 9 bases lay in between. CDR3 length: 12 residues. The germline V gene encodes CDR1 LGHDT and CDR2 YNNKEL (reference sequence). CDR3 sequence reads: CASSHRGAGYTF. CDR3 DNA sequence: TGTGCCAGCAGCCATCGCGGGGCTGGCTACACCTTC.

This chain joins TRBV4-3 and TRBJ1-2; 8 positions agree with TRBD1. This CDR3 is 15 amino acids long. The ends lost 1 base at V and 6 bases at J; junction bases unmatched: 7. In germline, CDR1 is LGHNA, CDR2 YSLEER. CDR3 bases: TGCGCCAGCAGCCAAGTTGGCACAGGGGGAGATGGCTACACCTTC. It yields the protein CASSQVGTGGDGYTF.

The chain joins TRBV7-6 to TRBJ1-2; weak D call: TRBD1 (5 bases). The V gene's germline CDR1 is SGHVS and CDR2 FNYEAQ. V lost 3 bases and J lost 5, with 7 bases in between. The CDR3 loop spans 12 amino acids. The CDR3 DNA reads TGTGCCAGCAGCTTGGGGGGGTATGGCTACACCTTC. Protein sequence: CASSLGGYGYTF.

The rearrangement uses TRBV28 and TRBJ1-5, with 7 bases identical to TRBD1. The CDR3 is 19 residues long. V lost 6 bases and J lost 11; bases outside the gene matches: 28. Germline V CDR1 and CDR2: MDHEN, SYDVKM. The CDR3 DNA follows: TGTGCCAGCAGCTCCGCAGGAGCCGGGGACAGTCTCCCCCCAGGGTCCCAGCATTTT. Its protein is CASSSAGAGDSLPPGSQHF.

This rearrangement joins TRBV12-3 or TRBV12-4 to TRBJ2-3, with 7 bases fitting TRBD2. This CDR3 spans 13 amino acids. J was trimmed by 4 bases and V by 6 bases; bases with no gene match: 4. DNA for the CDR3: TGTGCCAGCAGAATTGGACTAGCAGATACGCAGTATTTT. This sequence encodes CASRIGLADTQYF.

The chain couples TRBV3-1 (or the pseudogene TRBV3-2) to TRBJ2-5, with D possibly matching TRBD1 (6 bases). The CDR3 sequence is 19 residues long. Germline CDR1 and CDR2: LGHDT and YNNKEL (reference sequence). Trimming took 0 bases from V and 1 from J, leaving 21 bases between them. CDR3 region: CASSQDLSVGALVQETQYF. The CDR3 DNA sequence: TGTGCCAGCAGCCAAGATCTTTCGGTGGGGGCGCTCGTCCAAGAGACCCAGTACTTC.

The chain uses TRBV12-5 and TRBJ2-7; no clear D. In germline, CDR1 is LGHNT, CDR2 FRNRAP. The CDR3 extends over 15 amino acids. Trimming removed 10 bases from V and 2 bases from J, with 21 bases in between. CDR3 nucleotide sequence: TGTGCTACAAAGCCCCGACCCCCAGGAACCTACGAGCAGTACTTC. Translation gives CATKPRPPGTYEQYF.

J is TRBJ2-7 and V is TRBV2; a possible D gene is TRBD2 (5 bases). The CDR3 spans 13 residues. Germline CDR1 reads SNHLY; CDR2 reads FYNNEI. Deletions cut 8 bases from V and 2 bases from J, with 13 bases between. CDR3 sequence: CASELSGTYEQYF. The CDR3 DNA is TGTGCCAGCGAGCTGAGCGGAACCTACGAGCAGTACTTC. The full variable domain, in which reference TRBV2 and TRBJ2-7 provide the parts outside the CDR3, is EPEVTQTPSHQVTQMGQEVILRCVPISNHLYFYWYRQILGQKVEFLVSFYNNEISEKSEIFDDQFSVERPDGSNFTLKIRSTKLEDSAMYFCASELSGTYEQYFGPGTRLTVT.

This chain joins TRBV27 and TRBJ2-3; D remains ambiguous. Per the germline V gene, CDR1 is MNHEY and CDR2 is SMNVEV (reference sequence). Trimming shortened V by 2 bases and J by 1 base, and 10 bases separated the two germline ends. The CDR3 runs to 15 residues. Here the CDR3 reads CASSLGQRGTDTQYF. CDR3 bases: TGTGCCAGCAGTTTAGGGCAACGGGGCACAGATACGCAGTATTTT.

The chain links TRBV30 to TRBJ2-1; 7 bases agree with TRBD2. The junction had 2 bases not matched to a gene; V was cut back by 1 base and J by 2 bases. Germline V gives CDR1 GTSNPN, CDR2 SVGIG (reference sequence). The CDR3 is 14 residues long. CDR3 DNA sequence: TGTGCCTGGAGTGGAACTAGCGCCTACAATGAGCAGTTCTTC. Translation gives CAWSGTSAYNEQFF.

This chain uses TRBV5-4 with TRBJ1-6, with a possible D match to TRBD1 (5 bases). V was clipped by 1 base and J by 9 bases, with 11 bases between them. The CDR3 totals 14 residues. Germline V gene sequence: CDR1 SGHNT, CDR2 YYREEE (reference sequence). The CDR3 nucleotides read TGTGCCAGCAGCTTGACGGGGGGACGTTCACCCCTCCACTTT. This codes for CASSLTGGRSPLHF.